This T cell receptor beta chain stems from a study of beta chain features in type 1 diabetes. General study results and limits: Shortening that was moderate but significant affected the TCRB CDR3s of Type 1 diabetes patients in all four CD4+ subsets. Whether TCRB rearrangement is influenced by HLA type was left unresolved in this analysis.

With V trimmed by 6 bases and J by 0 bases, 5 bases remained unmatched. This CDR3 spans 15 amino acids. CDR1 and CDR2 (germline): LNHDA, SQIVND (reference sequence). About this clone: Its antigen is not identified.

The investigators reverse transcribed all of the isolated RNA, so they sequenced expressed TCRB transcripts. The protocol was immunoSEQ multiplex PCR, while the TCRdb copy is restricted to in-frame clones and leaves out a portion. Of 60,000 or so clones listed, around 63% are singletons. The TCR sequence derives from a woman between 18 and 29 years old in good health. The chain combines TRBV19 with TRBJ2-3, with 8 bases aligning to TRBD2. Sequencing used Tregs from blood. This chain's CDR3 is CASRWTSTSTDTQYF. In DNA form, the CDR3 reads TGTGCCAGTAGATGGACTAGCACTAGCACAGATACGCAGTATTTT.